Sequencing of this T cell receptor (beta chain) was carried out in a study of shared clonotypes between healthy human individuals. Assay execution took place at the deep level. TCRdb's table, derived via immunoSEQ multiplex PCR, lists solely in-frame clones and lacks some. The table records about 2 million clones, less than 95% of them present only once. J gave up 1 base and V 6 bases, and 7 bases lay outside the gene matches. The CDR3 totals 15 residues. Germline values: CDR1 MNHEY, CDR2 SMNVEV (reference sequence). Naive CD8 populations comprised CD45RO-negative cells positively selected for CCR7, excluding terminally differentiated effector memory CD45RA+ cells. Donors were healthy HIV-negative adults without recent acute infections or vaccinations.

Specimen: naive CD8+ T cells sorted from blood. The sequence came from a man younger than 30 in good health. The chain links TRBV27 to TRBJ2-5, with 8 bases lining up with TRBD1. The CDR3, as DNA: TGTGCCAGCAGGGACCTGACAGGGGCCCAAGAGACCCAGTACTTC. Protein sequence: CASRDLTGAQETQYF.